This T cell receptor beta chain comes out of a study of shared clonotypes between healthy human individuals. This table comes from immunoSEQ multiplex PCR, and its TCRdb copy is limited to in-frame clones, with some not included. The repertoire holds 1.5 million to 1.9 million clones, with 95% to 99% as singletons. Splitting the CD4+ cells yielded a CD45RA+ naive subset and a CD45RA-negative memory subset. Study-wide findings and caveats: Few donors restricted represented genetic and exposure-history diversity.

For this clone: What it binds is not known.

This receptor was obtained from a man aged 30 to 45 in good health. Sequenced sample: naive CD4+ T cells sorted from blood. Regarding subset: CD45RA+ positively selected.

In DNA form, the CDR3 reads TGCAGCGTTGAAGACCCAGGTGAGCATGGCTACACCTTC. Translation: CSVEDPGEHGYTF. The chain links TRBV29-1 to TRBJ1-2; D is unclear. With 0 bases removed from V and 6 bases from J, the gap between germline ends came to 11 bases. The CDR3 is 13 amino acids. Looked up from germline, CDR1 is SQVTM and CDR2 is ANQGSEA.